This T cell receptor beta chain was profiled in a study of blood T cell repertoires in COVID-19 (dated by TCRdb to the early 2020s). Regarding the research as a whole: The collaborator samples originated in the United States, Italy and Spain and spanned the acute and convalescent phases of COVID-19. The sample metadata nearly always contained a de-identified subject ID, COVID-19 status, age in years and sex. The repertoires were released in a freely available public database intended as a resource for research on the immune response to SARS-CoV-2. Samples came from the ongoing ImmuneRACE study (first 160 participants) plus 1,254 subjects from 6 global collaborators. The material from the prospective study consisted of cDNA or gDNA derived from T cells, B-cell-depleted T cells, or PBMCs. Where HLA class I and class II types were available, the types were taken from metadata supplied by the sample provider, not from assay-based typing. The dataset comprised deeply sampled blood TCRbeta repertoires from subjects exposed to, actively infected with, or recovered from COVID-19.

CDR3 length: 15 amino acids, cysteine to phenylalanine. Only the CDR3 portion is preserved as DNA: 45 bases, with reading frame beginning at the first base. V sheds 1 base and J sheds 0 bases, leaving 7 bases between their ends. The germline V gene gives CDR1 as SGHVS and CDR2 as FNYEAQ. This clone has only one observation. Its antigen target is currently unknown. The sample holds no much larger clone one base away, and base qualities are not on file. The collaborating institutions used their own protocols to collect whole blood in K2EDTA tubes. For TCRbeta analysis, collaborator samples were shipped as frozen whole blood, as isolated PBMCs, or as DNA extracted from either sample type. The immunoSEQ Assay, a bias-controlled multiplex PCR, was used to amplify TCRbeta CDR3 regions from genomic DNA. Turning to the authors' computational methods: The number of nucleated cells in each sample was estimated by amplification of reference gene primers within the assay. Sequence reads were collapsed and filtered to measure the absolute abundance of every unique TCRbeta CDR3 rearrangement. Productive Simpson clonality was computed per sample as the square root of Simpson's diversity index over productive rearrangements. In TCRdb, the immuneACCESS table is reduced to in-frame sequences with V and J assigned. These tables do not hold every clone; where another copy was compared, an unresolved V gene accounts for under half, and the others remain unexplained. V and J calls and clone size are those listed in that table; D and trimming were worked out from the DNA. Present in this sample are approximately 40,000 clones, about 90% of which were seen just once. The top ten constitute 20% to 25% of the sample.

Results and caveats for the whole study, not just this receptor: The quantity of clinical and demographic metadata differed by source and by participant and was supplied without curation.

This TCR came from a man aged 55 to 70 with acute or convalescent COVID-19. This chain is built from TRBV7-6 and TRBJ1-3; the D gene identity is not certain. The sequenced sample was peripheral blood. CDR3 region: CASSLESGSGNTIYF. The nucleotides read TGTGCCAGCAGCTTAGAATCAGGCTCTGGAAACACCATATATTTT.